One sample yielded the 18 T cell receptor beta chains listed below, sequenced in a study of vaccination and CD4 T cells after COVID-19. No antigens are known for them. Treatment indicated: roughly ten-day PBMC culture with coronavirus spike peptide pools or control peptides (ViraFEST assay). Once obtained from cultured CD4+ T cells, the DNA was sequenced using the Oncomine TCR Beta short-read assay. TCRdb independently ran MiXCR on the PCR reads; one entry per CDR3 protein. The profile shows fewer than 15,000 distinct CDR3 sequences, 58% of them singletons. The source was cultured CD4+ T cells from blood, collected after SARS-CoV-2 vaccination. These receptors originate from a human donor with COVID-19.

This clonotype has more than one count but fewer than ten. V gene TRBV20-1 combines with J gene TRBJ1-2; 7 bases match TRBD1. This CDR3 is built from 14 residues. CDR1 and CDR2 from the germline V gene are DFQATT and SNEGSKA (reference sequence). Trimming cost V 3 bases and J 4 bases; bases outside gene matches: 8. This chain's CDR3 is CSASEGADTYGYTF. The CDR3 DNA is TGCAGTGCTAGCGAGGGGGCAGATACCTATGGCTACACCTTC.

The V call is TRBV7-2, the J call TRBJ2-5; 16 positions agree with TRBD2. The germline V gene encodes CDR1 SGHTA and CDR2 FQGNSA. The ends lost 5 bases at V and 5 bases at J; junction bases unmatched: 8. There are 17 residues in the CDR3. CDR3 sequence reads: CASSPGTSGGGKETQYF. CDR3 DNA sequence: TGTGCCAGCAGCCCGGGGACTAGCGGGGGGGGCAAGGAGACCCAGTACTTC. Full variable domain (rest looked up from reference TRBV7-2 and TRBJ2-5): GAGVSQSPSNKVTEKGKDVELRCDPISGHTALYWYRQSLGQGLEFLIYFQGNSAPDKSGLPSDRFSAERTGGSVSTLTIQRTQQEDSAVYLCASSPGTSGGGKETQYFGPGTRLLVL.

The CDR3 protein is CASSLRQPNSPLHF. As DNA, the CDR3 is TGTGCCAGCAGCTTGAGACAGCCCAATTCACCCCTCCACTTT. V is TRBV5-4 and J is TRBJ1-6, with a tentative D call TRBD1 (5 bases). The CDR3 length is 14 residues. Germline-derived CDR1 and CDR2 are SGHNT and YYREEE (reference sequence). Trimming shortened V by 1 base and J by 7 bases, and 9 bases separated the two germline ends.

V and J are TRBV10-3 and TRBJ2-1; D is possibly TRBD1 or TRBD2 (5 bases each). V dropped 6 bases and J dropped 10 bases, with 16 bases sitting between them. Per germline, CDR1 ENHRY and CDR2 SYGVKD. The CDR3 has 13 amino acids. The CDR3 loop reads CAIRDTEAGEQFF. For the CDR3, the DNA is TGTGCCATCAGGGACACGGAGGCAGGGGAGCAGTTCTTC.

The chain carries TRBV20-1 and TRBJ2-2, with a tentative D call TRBD1 (6 bases). V shed 2 bases and J shed 1 base, with 11 bases lying between them. CDR1 DFQATT and CDR2 SNEGSKA come from the germline V gene (reference sequence). CDR3 length: 15 residues. The CDR3 loop is CSARRQEMNTGELFF. The CDR3 nucleotides read TGCAGTGCTAGAAGACAGGAGATGAACACCGGGGAGCTGTTTTTT.

This clonotype was recorded a few times. V is TRBV7-8 and J is TRBJ1-1; 9 nucleotides line up with TRBD1. CDR1 SGHVS and CDR2 FQNEAQ come from the germline V gene. The CDR3 loop spans 15 amino acids. J gave up 5 bases and V 5 bases, and 9 bases lay outside the gene matches. CDR3 coding DNA: TGTGCCAGCAGCCCGTGGACAGGGGAGGGTACTGAAGCTTTCTTT. Translated, it gives CASSPWTGEGTEAFF.

This chain joins TRBV6-1 and TRBJ1-1; no clear D. CDR1 is MNHNS, CDR2 SASEGT, per germline. V gave up 8 bases and J gave up 7 bases, with 26 bases separating them. This CDR3 spans 16 amino acids. CDR3 sequence (DNA): TGTGCCAGCCCCTCTAGGAGCAGGCCCGGTAATGGTGAAGCTTTCTTT. Residues: CASPSRSRPGNGEAFF.

This chain links TRBV28 with TRBJ1-5; TRBD1 matches at 10 bases. This CDR3 region has 16 residues. The V segment lost 7 bases and the J segment 7 bases; nucleotides outside the gene matches: 13. Germline values: CDR1 MDHEN, CDR2 SYDVKM. CDR3 residues: CASTSPGQGTIQPQHF. The CDR3 region has the DNA TGTGCCAGCACCTCACCGGGACAGGGGACTATCCAGCCCCAGCATTTT.

This clonotype was seen only a few times. The V and J genes are TRBV20-1 and TRBJ1-1, with TRBD1 matching over 12 bases. The CDR3 runs to 12 residues. Germline trimming cut 5 bases from V and 8 bases from J; bases unmatched to any gene: 3. Germline values: CDR1 DFQATT, CDR2 SNEGSKA (reference sequence). The CDR3 coding sequence is TGCAGTGCTGGGACAGGGGGCCCCGAAGCTTTCTTT. As protein: CSAGTGGPEAFF.

This clonotype was detected only a few times. J is TRBJ2-5 and V is TRBV7-8; D tentatively reads TRBD1 or TRBD2 (6 bases each). Germline V CDR1 and CDR2: SGHVS, FQNEAQ. With 4 bases removed from V and 5 bases from J, the gap between germline ends came to 11 bases. The length of the CDR3 is 13 residues. The CDR3 sequence: CASSSQGRETQYF. The CDR3 nucleotides read TGTGCCAGCAGCTCCCAGGGGAGGGAGACCCAGTACTTC.

The chain uses TRBV6-5 and TRBJ1-2; D gene ambiguous. Germline-derived CDR1 and CDR2 are MNHEY and SVGAGI. The CDR3 is 15 amino acids. The V end lost 0 bases, the J end lost 0 bases, and 8 bases lay between the germline ends. CDR3 in amino acids: CASSYSPITNYGYTF. The CDR3 nucleotides are TGTGCCAGCAGTTACTCGCCGATTACTAACTATGGCTACACCTTC.

This chain connects TRBV4-2 to TRBJ2-3; 8 bases align to TRBD2. Looked up from germline, CDR1 is LGHNA and CDR2 is YNFKEQ. V shed 0 bases and J 2 bases; nucleotides not matched to a gene: 7. The CDR3 is made up of 17 amino acids. The CDR3 DNA follows: TGTGCCAGCAGCCAAGATTGGAGGACTAGCTTCACAGATACGCAGTATTTT. This gives the protein CASSQDWRTSFTDTQYF.

The rearrangement joins TRBV5-1 to TRBJ2-7; weak D call: TRBD2 (5 bases). The CDR3 sequence is 14 residues long. Germline CDR1 reads SGHRS; CDR2 reads YFSETQ. V was trimmed by 4 bases and J by 2 bases, leaving 13 bases between them. The CDR3 nucleotides read TGCGCCAGCAGCCATACTAGTCCTACCTACGAGCAGTACTTC. It specifies CASSHTSPTYEQYF. Variable domain in full (rest from reference TRBV5-1 and TRBJ2-7): KAGVTQTPRYLIKTRGQQVTLSCSPISGHRSVSWYQQTPGQGLQFLFEYFSETQRNKGNFPGRFSGRQFSNSRSEMNVSTLELGDSALYLCASSHTSPTYEQYFGPGTRLTVT.

The CDR3 DNA sequence: TGTGCCAGCAGCTTAACCCTTCTTACAGATACGCAGTATTTT. Translation gives CASSLTLLTDTQYF. This chain uses TRBV7-3 with TRBJ2-3, with D unresolved. This CDR3 spans 14 amino acids. V gave up 0 bases and J gave up 3 bases, with 7 bases separating them. Germline CDR1 and CDR2: SGHTA and FQGTGA.

This clonotype was detected a few times. The gene calls are TRBV7-9 and TRBJ1-2; no clear D. Trimming removed 5 bases at V and 0 bases at J, with 19 bases between. CDR3 length: 17 amino acids. Per the germline V gene, CDR1 is SEHNR and CDR2 is FQNEAQ (reference sequence). The CDR3 is CASSTRGRLGSNYGYTF. In DNA, the CDR3 is TGTGCCAGCAGCACAAGAGGCAGGCTTGGGTCTAACTATGGCTACACCTTC.

This chain connects TRBV10-3 to TRBJ2-3; either TRBD1 or TRBD2 may fit D (5 bases each). V lost 0 bases to trimming and J lost 5 bases, with 24 bases between them. The CDR3 is 19 amino acids. Germline V gene sequence: CDR1 ENHRY, CDR2 SYGVKD. The chain's CDR3 is CAISESLKGIGTVGDTQYF. CDR3 in DNA: TGTGCCATCAGTGAGTCGCTTAAGGGGATCGGGACCGTCGGAGATACGCAGTATTTT.

The genes are TRBV20-1 and TRBJ1-4; TRBD1 is a possible D gene (5 bases). The germline V gene has CDR1 DFQATT and CDR2 SNEGSKA (reference sequence). The CDR3 has 16 amino acids. Between the trimmed V and J ends, which lost 0 bases and 7 bases, there was a span of 18 bases. The CDR3 sequence is CSARDLEGRGGEKLFF. CDR3 DNA: TGCAGTGCTAGAGATCTAGAGGGGCGCGGGGGTGAAAAACTGTTTTTT.

The V gene is TRBV28, the J gene TRBJ1-2; unclear D gene. There are 12 residues in the CDR3. Trimming removed 4 bases from V and 12 bases from J, with 15 bases in between. CDR1 and CDR2 from the germline V gene are MDHEN and SYDVKM. The CDR3 loop reads CASSSPGPVNTF. As DNA, the CDR3 is TGTGCCAGCAGTTCCCCGGGCCCTGTGAACACCTTC.